Each of the 5 T cell receptor beta chains below was sequenced from the same sample in a study of T cells in Graves' hyperthyroidism and ophthalmopathy. Researchers took RNA transcripts and amplified the TCR beta CDR3 regions from them. Using the HTBI primer set, a first-round RT-PCR was run on the TCR CDR3. From the multiplex PCR reads, TCRdb called clonotypes with MiXCR, one entry per CDR3 protein. The table has roughly 500,000 distinct CDR3 sequences, about 43% seen once. The specimen was peripheral blood or thyroid tissue (not recorded which). The receptors come from an adult woman with Graves' disease, either hyperthyroidism or ophthalmopathy (not recorded which).

The gene calls are TRBV10-3 and TRBJ2-7; 8 nucleotides agree with TRBD1. The germline gives CDR1 ENHRY, CDR2 SYGVKD. V shed 6 bases and J 3 bases; nucleotides not matched to a gene: 7. This CDR3 comprises 14 residues. CDR3 region: CAIRSDRENYEQYF. In nucleotides, the CDR3 is TGTGCCATCAGGTCGGACAGGGAAAACTACGAGCAGTACTTC.

This clonotype was picked up many times. The chain carries TRBV5-5 and TRBJ1-1; 8 bases map to TRBD1. Germline lookup yields CDR1 SGHKS and CDR2 YYEKEE (reference sequence). Trimming cost V 4 bases and J 10 bases; bases outside gene matches: 12. This CDR3 comprises 14 residues. The CDR3 loop is CASSQEGQGLGAFF. CDR3 DNA: TGTGCCAGCAGCCAGGAAGGACAGGGATTAGGAGCTTTCTTT.

The sample holds a few counts of this clonotype. The chain joins TRBV11-2 to TRBJ2-3, with D unresolved. The CDR3 loop spans 12 amino acids. Trimming left V 5 bases short and J 5 bases short, with 8 bases between. Germline V lookup: CDR1 SGHAT, CDR2 FQNNGV. Here the CDR3 reads CASSQELDTQYF. The CDR3 nucleotides read TGTGCCAGCAGCCAAGAATTAGATACGCAGTATTTT.

The chain combines TRBV28 with TRBJ1-1; 7 bases match TRBD1. There are 12 residues in the CDR3. V shed 2 bases, J shed 6 bases, and the junction held 0 bases outside the gene matches. CDR1 and CDR2 (germline): MDHEN, SYDVKM. This chain's CDR3 is CASSLQGAEAFF. The CDR3 DNA follows: TGTGCCAGCAGTTTACAGGGGGCTGAAGCTTTCTTT.

This chain connects TRBV7-2 to TRBJ2-1, with D perhaps matching TRBD2 (5 bases). The germline CDR1 and CDR2 sequences are SGHTA and FQGNSA. CDR3 length equals 12 residues. The V end lost 5 bases, the J end lost 9 bases, and 11 bases lay between the germline ends. For the CDR3, the DNA is TGTGCCAGCAGCACTCGGGGTAGTGAGCAGTTCTTC. Its translation: CASSTRGSEQFF.